A single sample is the source of the 10 T cell receptor beta chains below, sequenced in a study of blood T cell repertoires in COVID-19. Repertoires were generated with immunoSEQ multiplex PCR, while TCRdb's copy carries only in-frame clones and drops some. This sample has roughly 140,000 clones; over 60% occur once, and the top ten carry around 3.4%. The sequenced sample was peripheral blood. All receptors come from a woman of 80 years or more with acute or convalescent COVID-19.

The chain combines TRBV7-9 with TRBJ1-2; no firm D call. Trimming removed 5 bases from V and 0 bases from J, with 19 bases in between. In germline, CDR1 is SEHNR, CDR2 FQNEAQ (reference sequence). This CDR3 comprises 17 residues. The CDR3 is CASSLPEGRVANYGYTF. The DNA of the CDR3 is TGTGCCAGCAGCCTTCCGGAAGGGAGGGTGGCTAACTATGGCTACACCTTC. Complete variable domain (other parts from reference TRBV7-9 and TRBJ1-2): DTGVSQNPRHKITKRGQNVTFRCDPISEHNRLYWYRQTLGQGPEFLTYFQNEAQLEKSRLLSDRFSAERPKGSFSTLEIQRTEQGDSAMYLCASSLPEGRVANYGYTFGSGTRLTVV.

J is TRBJ2-3 and V is TRBV7-6, with TRBD2 identical over 11 bases. Germline V gene lookup returns CDR1 SGHVS and CDR2 FNYEAQ. V lost 5 bases and J lost 4; bases outside the gene matches: 5. The CDR3 contains 15 residues. DNA for the CDR3: TGTGCCAGCAGCCCAACTAGCGGGGGCGCAGATACGCAGTATTTT. Protein sequence: CASSPTSGGADTQYF.

The count of this clone is one. The chain links TRBV4-2 to TRBJ1-2; D is ambiguous. The ends were cut back, 0 bases at V and 7 bases at J, with 15 bases in the middle. The CDR3 is 15 amino acids. Germline loops: CDR1 LGHNA, CDR2 YNFKEQ. The CDR3 sequence is CASSQDEALSGGYTF. The CDR3 coding sequence is TGTGCCAGCAGCCAAGATGAGGCTCTGAGCGGTGGCTACACCTTC.

This chain uses TRBV19 with TRBJ2-3, with 11 nucleotides matching TRBD1. Germline V gene sequence: CDR1 LNHDA, CDR2 SQIVND (reference sequence). The CDR3 is made up of 16 amino acids. Trimming cost V 10 bases and J 6 bases; bases outside gene matches: 15. Here the CDR3 DNA reads TGTGCCATTTCTTCGGTCCGGACAGGGGGCGTGGATACGCAGTATTTT. Its protein is CAISSVRTGGVDTQYF.

CDR3 in amino acids: CASSYGTHGTDTQYF. CDR3 sequence (DNA): TGTGCCAGCAGCTACGGGACTCATGGCACAGATACGCAGTATTTT. This sequence joins TRBV5-5 and TRBJ2-3, with D tentatively TRBD2 (6 bases). This CDR3 has 15 residues. Trimming cost V 3 bases and J 1 base, with 12 bases left between them. CDR1 SGHKS and CDR2 YYEKEE come from the germline V gene (reference sequence).

Only one count was recorded for this clone. The chain carries TRBV6-5 and TRBJ2-1, with 11 positions matching TRBD1. Germline V gene lookup returns CDR1 MNHEY and CDR2 SVGAGI. J lost 6 bases, V lost 4 bases, and 5 bases had no gene match. The CDR3 spans 15 residues. The CDR3 here is CASSSPGQGVNEQFF. The CDR3 DNA reads TGTGCCAGCAGTTCACCGGGACAGGGGGTCAATGAGCAGTTCTTC.

The V gene is TRBV6-5, the J gene TRBJ1-5; TRBD1 might be the D (5 bases). The CDR3 is made up of 15 amino acids. The germline V and J ends were trimmed by 9 bases and 2 bases, with 17 bases remaining between them. CDR1 is MNHEY, CDR2 SVGAGI, per germline. CDR3 sequence reads: CASKPWGDGNQPQHF. As DNA, the CDR3 is TGTGCCAGTAAACCGTGGGGGGATGGCAATCAGCCCCAGCATTTT.

This chain uses TRBV7-2 with TRBJ2-3; 7 bases are shared with TRBD2. Germline CDR1 and CDR2: SGHTA and FQGNSA. Trimming at V came to 5 bases and at J to 7 bases, leaving 12 bases not matched to a gene. This CDR3 has 15 amino acids. CDR3 sequence (DNA): TGTGCCAGCAGCCAAAAGCGGGAACCCACGAATACGCAGTATTTT. This sequence encodes CASSQKREPTNTQYF.

The chain employs TRBV19 and TRBJ2-5; 13 bases agree with TRBD2. CDR3 length: 16 residues. V was pared by 4 bases and J by 2 bases, with 4 bases of the junction left unmatched. Germline assignment: CDR1 LNHDA and CDR2 SQIVND (reference sequence). In DNA form, the CDR3 reads TGTGCCAGTAGTAGGGGACTAGCGGGACTTCAAGAGACCCAGTACTTC. Residues: CASSRGLAGLQETQYF.

CDR3 coding DNA: TGCGCCAGCAGCCAAGATTGGGGCCAGGGGGAGCAGTACTTC. Its protein is CASSQDWGQGEQYF. This chain links TRBV4-3 with TRBJ2-7; D may be TRBD1 (6 bases). The CDR3 sequence is 14 residues long. Trimming removed 0 bases at V and 7 bases at J, with 13 bases between. The germline V gene has CDR1 LGHNA and CDR2 YSLEER.